This T cell receptor (beta chain) emerged from a study of vaccination effects on CD4 cells after COVID-19. Viral peptide pools were used in the ViraFEST assay to expand antigen-specific CD4+ T cells, and sequencing came afterward. Following 10 days of culture, CD4+ T cells were isolated. The healthy vaccine recipients, who had no prior SARS-CoV-2 infection, showed negative nucleocapsid antibodies. Cultures got half-medium changes with IL-2 on days 3 and 7. Regarding the study as a whole: Healthy vaccinees had only 1 of 255 vaccine-induced clones cross-react with common cold coronaviruses. Among infection- and vaccine-induced clones, marked clonal contraction occurred late after vaccination.

Produced via immunoSEQ multiplex PCR; TCRdb's table is partial and in-frame only. This sample carries fewer than 30,000 clones, 72% of them seen once, and the ten largest clones take 10%. Trimming took 7 bases from V and 2 from J, leaving 12 bases between them. The CDR3 is 13 residues long. About this clone: Its target is not known.

The sequence was obtained from a human donor who received a COVID-19 vaccine. The chain links TRBV12-3 or TRBV12-4 to TRBJ2-7; D remains unclear. This specimen was CD4+ T cells from PBMCs cultured with SARS-CoV-2 spike peptides, taken before COVID-19 vaccination. CDR3 DNA sequence: TGTGCCAGCAAAAGAGGTGGGACCTACGAGCAGTACTTC. Residues: CASKRGGTYEQYF.